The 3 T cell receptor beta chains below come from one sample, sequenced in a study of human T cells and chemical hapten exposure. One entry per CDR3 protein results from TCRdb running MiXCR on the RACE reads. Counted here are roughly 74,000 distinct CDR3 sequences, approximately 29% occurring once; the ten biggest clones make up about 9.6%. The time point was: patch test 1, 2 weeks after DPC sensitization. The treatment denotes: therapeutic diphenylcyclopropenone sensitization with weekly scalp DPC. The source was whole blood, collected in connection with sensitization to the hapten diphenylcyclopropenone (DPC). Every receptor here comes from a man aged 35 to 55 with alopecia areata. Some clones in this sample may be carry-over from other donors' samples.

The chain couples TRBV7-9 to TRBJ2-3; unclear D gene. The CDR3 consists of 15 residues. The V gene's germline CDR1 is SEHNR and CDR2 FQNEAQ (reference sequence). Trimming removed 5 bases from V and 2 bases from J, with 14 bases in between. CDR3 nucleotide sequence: TGTGCCAGCAGCCTGTCTAGTACTAACACAGATACGCAGTATTTT. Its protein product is CASSLSSTNTDTQYF.

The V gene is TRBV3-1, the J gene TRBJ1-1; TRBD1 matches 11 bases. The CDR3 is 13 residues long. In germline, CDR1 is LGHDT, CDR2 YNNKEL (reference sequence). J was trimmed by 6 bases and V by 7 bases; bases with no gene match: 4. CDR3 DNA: TGTGCCAGCAAAGGACAGGGGGCACCTGAAGCTTTCTTT. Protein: CASKGQGAPEAFF.

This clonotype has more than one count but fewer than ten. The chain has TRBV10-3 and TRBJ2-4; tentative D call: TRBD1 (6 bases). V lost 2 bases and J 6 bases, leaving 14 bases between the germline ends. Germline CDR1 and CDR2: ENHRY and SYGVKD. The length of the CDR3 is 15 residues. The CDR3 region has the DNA TGTGCCATCAGTGAGCCTAGGGGGTTAGGAAACATTCAGTACTTC. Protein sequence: CAISEPRGLGNIQYF.